This T cell receptor beta chain was documented in a study of response to subunit inactivated influenza vaccine. General observations from the study: Only a handful of new T cells, the authors suggested, are recruited with each seasonal influenza vaccination.

This clonotype has more than one count but fewer than ten. The antigen remains undetermined. TCRdb passed the RT-PCR reads through MiXCR, listing each CDR3 protein once. The sample contains about 520,000 distinct CDR3 sequences, around 7.9% of which appear only once. Per germline, CDR1 KGHSH and CDR2 LQKENI. Losses at the gene ends were 3 bases for V and 2 bases for J; bases not matched to a gene: 13. CDR3 length: 17 residues. The gene calls are TRBV18 and TRBJ2-7; 7 bases are a match to TRBD1. The clonotype comes from a man aged 45-69 years who received an inactivated influenza vaccine. Sequencing was performed on PBMCs from blood, taken less than 30 months after vaccination. The CDR3 region is CASSPTLGQGETYEQYF. Here the CDR3 DNA reads TGTGCCAGCTCACCGACCCTTGGGCAGGGGGAAACCTACGAGCAGTACTTC. Full variable domain (remainder filled in from reference TRBV18 and TRBJ2-7): NAGVMQNPRHLVRRRGQEARLRCSPMKGHSHVYWYRQLPEEGLKFMVYLQKENIIDESGMPKERFSAEFPKEGPSILRIQQVVRGDSAAYFCASSPTLGQGETYEQYFGPGTRLTVT.